Listed here are 17 T cell receptor beta chains from one sample, sequenced in a study of response to subunit inactivated influenza vaccine. TCRdb reprocessed the RT-PCR reads with MiXCR, giving one entry per CDR3 protein. The sample holds fewer than 400,000 distinct CDR3 sequences, just over 20% seen once. Material: PBMCs from blood, obtained 21 months after vaccination. These receptors all stem from a man between 50 and 69 years old who received an inactivated influenza vaccine.

The CDR3, as DNA: TGTGCCAGCAGTTTAGATACAGGGTTAGGGATACGCGGGGAGCTGTTTTTT. Protein product: CASSLDTGLGIRGELFF. V usage is TRBV27 and J usage is TRBJ2-2; tentative D call: TRBD1 (6 bases). There are 17 residues in the CDR3. Per the germline V gene, CDR1 is MNHEY and CDR2 is SMNVEV (reference sequence). Trimming removed 2 bases from V and 7 bases from J, with 20 bases in between.

The table lists this clonotype with a few counts. The rearrangement uses TRBV4-2 and TRBJ2-7; possibly TRBD1 or TRBD2 for D (6 bases each). The germline CDR1 and CDR2 sequences are LGHNA and YNFKEQ. The CDR3 covers 11 residues. V was clipped by 4 bases and J by 7 bases, with 8 bases between them. The CDR3 spells CASSRGTEQYF. Here the CDR3 DNA reads TGTGCCAGCAGCCGCGGGACAGAGCAGTACTTC.

The sample holds a few counts of this clonotype. This rearrangement joins TRBV27 to TRBJ1-5, with a tentative D call TRBD1 (5 bases). Trimming took 2 bases from V and 7 from J, leaving 9 bases between them. Germline values: CDR1 MNHEY, CDR2 SMNVEV (reference sequence). The CDR3 is made up of 13 amino acids. The CDR3 nucleotides read TGTGCCAGCAGTTTACAGGGTCAACAGCCCCAGCATTTT. Translation: CASSLQGQQPQHF.

V usage is TRBV7-8 and J usage is TRBJ2-7; D is perhaps TRBD2 (6 bases). This CDR3 has 15 amino acids. Looked up from germline, CDR1 is SGHVS and CDR2 is FQNEAQ. Trimming shortened V by 4 bases and J by 5 bases, and 18 bases separated the two germline ends. Here the CDR3 reads CASSSMATRSNEQYF. The CDR3 DNA follows: TGTGCCAGCAGCTCCATGGCGACTAGGTCCAACGAGCAGTACTTC.

The rearrangement joins TRBV6-5 to TRBJ1-5, with D maybe TRBD1 (6 bases). Trimming took off 2 bases at V and 4 bases at J, with 12 bases between the two ends. This CDR3 comprises 15 residues. The germline V gene has CDR1 MNHEY and CDR2 SVGAGI. CDR3 loop: CASSYTAGANQPQHF. The CDR3 nucleotides read TGTGCCAGCAGTTACACGGCGGGGGCTAATCAGCCCCAGCATTTT.

This clonotype has at least ten counts. The rearrangement links TRBV3-1 to TRBJ1-1; D remains ambiguous. Germline V gene sequence: CDR1 LGHDT, CDR2 YNNKEL (reference sequence). The CDR3 has 14 residues. V was cut by 2 bases and J by 3 bases, with 10 bases left in between. The CDR3 DNA reads as TGTGCCAGCAGCCAATTACAGCTGGACACTGAAGCTTTCTTT. The encoded protein is CASSQLQLDTEAFF.

This clonotype occurred a few times. This chain uses TRBV15 with TRBJ1-5, with D tentatively TRBD1 (6 bases). The CDR3 consists of 15 residues. The V end lost 0 bases, the J end lost 8 bases, and 14 bases lay between the germline ends. The germline V gene encodes CDR1 LNHNV and CDR2 YYDKDF (reference sequence). The CDR3 nucleotides are TGTGCCACCAGCAGAGATGTGGTAAACAGGGAGCCCCAGCATTTT. Protein: CATSRDVVNREPQHF.

The sample holds many counts of this clonotype. The chain couples TRBV3-1 to TRBJ1-1, with D unresolved. Looked up from germline, CDR1 is LGHDT and CDR2 is YNNKEL (reference sequence). This CDR3 spans 14 amino acids. V was shortened by 2 bases and J by 1 base, with 8 bases between the two germline ends. The CDR3 loop reads CASSQIEGNTEAFF. CDR3 DNA: TGTGCCAGCAGCCAAATTGAAGGGAACACTGAAGCTTTCTTT.

This clonotype was observed a few times. The chain uses TRBV6-1 and TRBJ2-7; possible D gene TRBD1, 6 bases. Germline V gives CDR1 MNHNS, CDR2 SASEGT. The CDR3 contains 14 residues. Trimming took 5 bases from V and 5 from J, leaving 16 bases between them. The CDR3: CASSTYAQGHEQYF. The CDR3, as DNA: TGTGCCAGCAGTACGTACGCCCAGGGGCACGAGCAGTACTTC.

The chain is built from TRBV4-3 and TRBJ1-2; maybe TRBD1 (6 bases). The CDR3 is made up of 14 amino acids. Germline CDR1 and CDR2: LGHNA and YSLEER. The V gene lost 7 bases and the J gene lost 4 bases, with 16 bases spanning the gap. CDR3: CASTMEGGGYGYTF. Written as DNA, the CDR3 is TGCGCCAGCACCATGGAGGGGGGCGGCTATGGCTACACCTTC.

The rearrangement links TRBV28 to TRBJ2-7; D might be TRBD2 (7 bases). Germline V CDR1 and CDR2: MDHEN, SYDVKM. The CDR3 has 15 residues. V lost 2 bases, J lost 3 bases, and 14 bases lay in between. This CDR3 reads CASSLGGAYFYEQYF. The CDR3 coding sequence is TGTGCCAGCAGTTTAGGGGGGGCATATTTCTACGAGCAGTACTTC. Using reference TRBV28 and TRBJ2-7 for the parts outside the CDR3, the full variable domain is DVKVTQSSRYLVKRTGEKVFLECVQDMDHENMFWYRQDPGLGLRLIYFSYDVKMKEKGDIPEGYSVSREKKERFSLILESASTNQTSMYLCASSLGGAYFYEQYFGPGTRLTVT.

A few counts support this clonotype. J is TRBJ2-7 and V is TRBV3-1, with D perhaps matching TRBD1 (5 bases). V lost 4 bases to trimming and J lost 0 bases, with 10 bases between them. The germline CDR1 and CDR2 sequences are LGHDT and YNNKEL (reference sequence). The CDR3 is made up of 14 amino acids. This CDR3 is CASSLLGASYEQYF. CDR3 sequence (DNA): TGTGCCAGCAGCCTCCTTGGGGCCTCCTACGAGCAGTACTTC.

This clonotype has more than one count but fewer than ten. The rearrangement uses TRBV5-1 and TRBJ1-2; D gene ambiguous. Germline CDR1 reads SGHRS; CDR2 reads YFSETQ. V shed 0 bases and J shed 6 bases, with 15 bases lying between them. This CDR3 is built from 15 residues. The chain's CDR3 is CASSLEVGLGNGYTF. The CDR3 nucleotides read TGCGCCAGCAGCTTGGAGGTAGGGCTGGGAAATGGCTACACCTTC.

This clonotype occurred a few times. The chain uses TRBV6-2 or TRBV6-3 and TRBJ1-6; 12 bases are a match to TRBD1. This CDR3 has 17 amino acids. J was trimmed by 10 bases and V by 8 bases; bases with no gene match: 15. CDR1 MNHEY and CDR2 SVGEGT come from the germline V gene. For the CDR3, the DNA is TGTGCCAGCCAACCCCACGGGACAGGGGGCCGAGGATCACCCCTCCACTTT. It is translated as CASQPHGTGGRGSPLHF.

The chain couples TRBV20-1 to TRBJ2-2, with D perhaps TRBD2 (6 bases). Germline-derived CDR1 and CDR2 are DFQATT and SNEGSKA (reference sequence). The CDR3 contains 14 residues. Trimming left V 3 bases short and J 6 bases short, with 14 bases between. The chain's CDR3 is CSARDLARAGELFF. The DNA for the CDR3 is TGCAGTGCTAGGGACCTAGCGAGGGCCGGGGAGCTGTTTTTT.

The chain joins TRBV20-1 to TRBJ2-7; D is undetermined. CDR3 length: 14 amino acids. The germline V gene has CDR1 DFQATT and CDR2 SNEGSKA (reference sequence). With 1 base removed from V and 2 bases from J, the gap between germline ends came to 12 bases. CDR3 coding DNA: TGCAGTGCTAGAGTAACGCCAACTCCCTACGAGCAGTACTTC. Amino acids: CSARVTPTPYEQYF.

The chain uses TRBV20-1 and TRBJ1-5; TRBD1 aligns across 9 bases. There are 15 residues in the CDR3. Losses at the gene ends were 3 bases for V and 6 bases for J; bases not matched to a gene: 9. Germline CDR1 DFQATT, CDR2 SNEGSKA (reference sequence). Written as DNA, the CDR3 is TGCAGTGCTAGGGGACTCGGGACAGGGTTTCAGCCCCAGCATTTT. This translates into CSARGLGTGFQPQHF.